This T cell receptor beta chain was captured by sequencing in a study of T cells in Graves' hyperthyroidism and ophthalmopathy (dated by TCRdb to 2018 to 2020). Broadly, across the study: Peripheral blood samples were taken at the time of initial diagnosis, prior to any treatment. The paper reports TCR Vbeta CDR3 sequencing of approximately 140 peripheral blood samples: around 45 ophthalmopathy, under 80 hyperthyroidism and approximately 17 progressor patients. Once sampling was done, hyperthyroidism patients were given methimazole at a starting dose of 30 mg daily, whereas ophthalmopathy patients were given high-dose intravenous methylprednisolone. The approximately 98 discovery patients were randomly divided into training and test sets at a 7:3 ratio. Whether ophthalmopathy could be predicted prospectively was tested in an independent validation cohort made up of 18 to 20 hyperthyroidism patients plus 17 patients who later progressed to ophthalmopathy. In addition, the study compared T-cell repertoires in thyroid tissue and in blood from about 6 Graves' hyperthyroidism patients. A discovery cohort of about 100 patients, approximately 45 with Graves' ophthalmopathy and 55 to 60 with stable Graves' hyperthyroidism, was used to find distinguishing TCR V-J signatures. Broad study findings and their caveats: A 13 V-J signature model separated ophthalmopathy from stable hyperthyroidism, with about 88% sensitivity and just under 84% specificity in cross-validation and 80%/75% in testing. No statistical method was used to set the sample size in advance, and investigators knew the group allocation. During validation, the model predicted progression to ophthalmopathy a median of around 7 months ahead of onset, with just under 71% sensitivity and around 72% specificity. Most expanded thyroid clonotypes (frequency above 0.001) were also detected in blood, suggesting blood repertoires may reflect thyroid immune responses.

Looking up the germline V gene yields CDR1 SGHVS and CDR2 FQNEAQ. The junction carries 21 bases between V and J, which are trimmed by 5 bases and 10 bases respectively. From its cysteine to its phenylalanine, the CDR3 spans 15 amino acids. The kept DNA is CDR3 alone, 45 bases in frame from the first base. Ophthalmopathy patients had moderately to severely active disease, with a Clinical Activity Score of 3 or more, a NOSPECS grade of 4 or more, and a disease duration of less than 3 months. Patients with uncontrolled infections, other autoimmune diseases, pregnancy or lactation were excluded. Clinical symptoms, serum thyroxine and TRAb, thyroid ultrasound, and orbital computed tomography formed the basis for the diagnoses. PBMCs were separated from roughly 10 ml of fresh peripheral blood using Ficoll-Paque density gradient centrifugation. Trizol reagent was used to extract total RNA, and RNA quality was then checked on an Agilent 2100 Bioanalyzer.

The TCR beta CDR3 regions were amplified from the RNA transcripts. The first round of RT-PCR for the TCR CDR3 was performed with the HTBI primer set and the Qiagen OneStep RT-PCR kit. The libraries were constructed in a second round of multiplex PCR and then size-selected and purified. Sequencing of the libraries was done on an Illumina HiSeq2000 using paired-end 100 bp reads. In the original analysis: Raw data were processed with SOAPnuke, discarding reads with adapters, uncalled bases, mean Phred below 15, or no exact constant-primer or identifier match. High-quality paired reads were merged using COPE v1.2.5, and each unique nucleotide sequence was defined as a clonotype. MiTCR v1.1 was used to align clonotypes to the IMGT TRBV, TRBD and TRBJ reference segments. The analysis was restricted to V-J combinations with a frequency above 0.0001, which together covered 98% to 99.2% of the repertoires. The TCS score was defined as F50 (clonal expansion) divided by E x V (chaos), with BLOSUM62-based TCRdist calculated between CDR3 peptides within each V-J. Welch's t-statistics and random forest reduced several hundred V-J features to 13, which were used in a naive Bayes classifier (R e1071). TCRdb reran the public reads through fastp at Q25 and MiXCR, keeping productive beta chains. Entries are consolidated by CDR3 protein sequence, retaining the most common genes and DNA. These V and J calls are TCRdb output, not the study's own analysis. The sample records roughly 280,000 distinct CDR3 sequences, about 17% of which are singletons. Approximately 57% of the sample lies in the top ten.

Comment on this clonotype: No antigen is known for it. A much larger clone lies one base from this, so it may be a read error.

This receptor chain uses TRBV7-8 and TRBJ2-1, and perhaps TRBD1 as D gene, on 6 matching bases. The sequence derives from a woman in her sixties or seventies with Graves' ophthalmopathy. The sample comprised blood. The nucleotide sequence is given as TGTGCCAGCAGCGCACCTTACCACAGGGTTGAAGAGCAGTTCTTC. This gives the protein CASSAPYHRVEEQFF.